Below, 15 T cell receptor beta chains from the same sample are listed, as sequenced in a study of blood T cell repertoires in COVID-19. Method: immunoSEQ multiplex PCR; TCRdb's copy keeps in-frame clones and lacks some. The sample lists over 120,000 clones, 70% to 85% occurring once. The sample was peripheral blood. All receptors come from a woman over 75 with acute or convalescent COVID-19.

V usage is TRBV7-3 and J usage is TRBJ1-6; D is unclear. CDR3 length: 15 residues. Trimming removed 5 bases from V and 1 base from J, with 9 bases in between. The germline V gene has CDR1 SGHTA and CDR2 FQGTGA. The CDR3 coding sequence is TGTGCCAGCAGCCGAGGAGATTCCTATAATTCACCCCTCCACTTT. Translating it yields CASSRGDSYNSPLHF.

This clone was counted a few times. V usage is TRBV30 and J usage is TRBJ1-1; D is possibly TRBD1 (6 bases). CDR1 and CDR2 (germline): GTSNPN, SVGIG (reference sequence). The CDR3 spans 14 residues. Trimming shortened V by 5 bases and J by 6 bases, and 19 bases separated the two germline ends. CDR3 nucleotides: TGTGCCTGGGGACCGGCCGGACAGTTCCCTGAAGCTTTCTTT. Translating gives CAWGPAGQFPEAFF.

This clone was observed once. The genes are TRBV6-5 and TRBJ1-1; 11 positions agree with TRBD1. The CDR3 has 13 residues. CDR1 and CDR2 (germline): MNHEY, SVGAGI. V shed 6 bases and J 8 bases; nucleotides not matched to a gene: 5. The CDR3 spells CASSRGQGGEAFF. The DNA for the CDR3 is TGTGCCAGCAGCCGGGGACAGGGGGGAGAAGCTTTCTTT.

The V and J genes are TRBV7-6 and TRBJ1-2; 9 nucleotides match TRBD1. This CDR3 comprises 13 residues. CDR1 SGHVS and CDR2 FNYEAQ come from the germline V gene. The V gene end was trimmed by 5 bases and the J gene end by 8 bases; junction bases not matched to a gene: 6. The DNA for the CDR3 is TGTGCCAGCAGCGAACAGGGGGCGAGAGGCTACACCTTC. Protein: CASSEQGARGYTF. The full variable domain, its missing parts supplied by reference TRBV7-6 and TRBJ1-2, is GAGVSQSPRYKVTKRGQDVALRCDPISGHVSLYWYRQALGQGPEFLTYFNYEAQQDKSGLPNDRFSAERPEGSISTLTIQRTEQRDSAMYRCASSEQGARGYTFGSGTRLTVV.

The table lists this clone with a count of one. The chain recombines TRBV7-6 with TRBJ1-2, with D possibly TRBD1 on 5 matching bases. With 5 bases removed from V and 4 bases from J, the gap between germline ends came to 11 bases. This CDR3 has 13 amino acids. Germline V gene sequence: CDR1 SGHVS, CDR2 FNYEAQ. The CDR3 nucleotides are TGTGCCAGCAGCAGGGGCACAGGCTATGGCTACACCTTC. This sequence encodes CASSRGTGYGYTF.

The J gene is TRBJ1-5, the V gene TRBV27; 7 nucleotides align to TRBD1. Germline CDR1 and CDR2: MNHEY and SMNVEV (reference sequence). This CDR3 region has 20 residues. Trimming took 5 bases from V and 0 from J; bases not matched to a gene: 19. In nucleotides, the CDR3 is TGTGCCAGCAGTCCTCTTACGTGGACAGGAGGATGGGGTAGCAATCAGCCCCAGCATTTT. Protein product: CASSPLTWTGGWGSNQPQHF.

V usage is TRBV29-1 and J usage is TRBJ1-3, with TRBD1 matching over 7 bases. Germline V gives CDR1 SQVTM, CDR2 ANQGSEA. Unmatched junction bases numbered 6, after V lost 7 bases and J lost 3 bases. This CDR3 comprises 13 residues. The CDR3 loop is CSGGQELGNTIYF. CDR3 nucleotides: TGCAGCGGAGGACAGGAGCTTGGAAACACCATATATTTT.

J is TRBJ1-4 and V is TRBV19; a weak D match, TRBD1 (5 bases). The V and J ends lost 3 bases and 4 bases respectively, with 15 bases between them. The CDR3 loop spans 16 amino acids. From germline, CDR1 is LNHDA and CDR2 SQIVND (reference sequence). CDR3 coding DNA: TGTGCCAGTAGTATTGGGCAGGGTGAAGTTAATGAAAAACTGTTTTTT. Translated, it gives CASSIGQGEVNEKLFF.

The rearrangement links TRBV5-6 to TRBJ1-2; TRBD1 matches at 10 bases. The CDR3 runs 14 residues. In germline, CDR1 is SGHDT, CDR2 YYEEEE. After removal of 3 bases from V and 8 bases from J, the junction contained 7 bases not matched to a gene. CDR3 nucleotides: TGTGCCAGCAGCTCAGACAGGGGGCGAAGGGGCTACACCTTC. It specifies CASSSDRGRRGYTF.

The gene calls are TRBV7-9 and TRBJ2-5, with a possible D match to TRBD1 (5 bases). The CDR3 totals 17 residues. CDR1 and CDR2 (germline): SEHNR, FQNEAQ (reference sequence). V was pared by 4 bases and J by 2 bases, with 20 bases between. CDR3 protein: CASSSRMDTLFQETQYF. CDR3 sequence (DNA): TGTGCCAGCAGCTCCCGCATGGACACGCTTTTTCAAGAGACCCAGTACTTC.

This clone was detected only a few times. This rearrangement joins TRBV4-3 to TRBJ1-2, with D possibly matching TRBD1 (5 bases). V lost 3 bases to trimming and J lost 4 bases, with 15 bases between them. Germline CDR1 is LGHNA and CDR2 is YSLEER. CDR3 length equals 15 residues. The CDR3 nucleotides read TGCGCCAGCAGCCATATAGGGGAAAGGGGCTATGGCTACACCTTC. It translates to CASSHIGERGYGYTF.

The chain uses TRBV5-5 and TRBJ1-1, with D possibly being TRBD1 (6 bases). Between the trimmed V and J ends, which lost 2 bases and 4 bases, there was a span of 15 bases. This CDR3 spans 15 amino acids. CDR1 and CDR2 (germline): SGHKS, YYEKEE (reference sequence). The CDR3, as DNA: TGTGCCAGCAGCTTTTGGATGTTAGGGGGCACTGAAGCTTTCTTT. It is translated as CASSFWMLGGTEAFF.

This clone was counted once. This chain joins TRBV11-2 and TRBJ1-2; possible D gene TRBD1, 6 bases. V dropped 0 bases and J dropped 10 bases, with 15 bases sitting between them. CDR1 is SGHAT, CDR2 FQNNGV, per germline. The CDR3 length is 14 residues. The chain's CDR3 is CASSLDGTSGDYTF. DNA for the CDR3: TGTGCCAGCAGCTTAGATGGGACCTCAGGGGACTACACCTTC.

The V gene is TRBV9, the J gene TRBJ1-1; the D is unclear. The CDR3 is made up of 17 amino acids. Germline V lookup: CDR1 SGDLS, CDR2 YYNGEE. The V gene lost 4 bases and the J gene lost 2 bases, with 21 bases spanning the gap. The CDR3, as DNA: TGTGCCAGCAGCTTACACCCCCCAGGTACTGGAAACACTGAAGCTTTCTTT. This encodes CASSLHPPGTGNTEAFF.

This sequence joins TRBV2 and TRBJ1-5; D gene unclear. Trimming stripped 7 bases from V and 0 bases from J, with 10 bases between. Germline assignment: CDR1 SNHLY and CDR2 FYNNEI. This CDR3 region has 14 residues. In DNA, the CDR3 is TGTGCCAGCACCCGAGGGAATAGCAATCAGCCCCAGCATTTT. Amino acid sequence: CASTRGNSNQPQHF.